A selection of T cell receptor beta chains follows, all from one sample in a study of cytomegalovirus exposure and HLA in healthy donors. Data came from immunoSEQ multiplex PCR; TCRdb stores just in-frame clones and leaves some out. The sample has 150,000 to 200,000 clones, under 70% seen once. Sequencing was performed on PBMCs. These receptors were obtained from a man aged 30 to 39 in good health and CMV-seropositive. The CDR3 runs from the conserved cysteine through the conserved F or W.

>13|TRBV2|TRBJ2-7
CASSEETGTEQYF
>13|TRBV2|TRBJ1-1
CASSLQMNTEAFF
>16|TRBV28|TRBJ1-2
CASSSPGLYVNYGYTF
>17|TRBV25-1|TRBJ2-6
CASSDAQGPSGANVLTF
>15|TRBV5-6|.
CASSVGQGNSYEQYF
>16|TRBV7-9|TRBJ2-7
CSSSSETSGPLYEQYF
>15|TRBV11-2|TRBJ2-1
CASSQTAGGYNEQFF
>16|TRBV5-6|TRBJ1-3
CASSLDSFISGNTIYF
>13|TRBV2|TRBJ2-7
CASELTVFYEQYF
>15|TRBV7-9|TRBJ2-1
CASSIPTGVYNEQFF